This TCR beta chain was sequenced during a study of T cell responses to AZD1222 COVID-19 vaccine. Points from the study as a whole: Close to half of all spike-specific TCRs reportedly target regions of the variants that are unmutated. Only after the peak T cell response were repertoires sampled.

Between the trimmed V and J ends, which lost 2 bases and 8 bases, there was a span of 12 bases. Per germline, CDR1 MNHEY and CDR2 SMNVEV (reference sequence). The CDR3 is made up of 13 amino acids. Details on this clone: The antigen is not known.

Using immunoSEQ multiplex PCR, the repertoire was profiled, and TCRdb retains in-frame clones only, with some absent. Of approximately 92,000 clones listed, 90% to 95% are singletons. This TCR was recovered from an adult in good health. This sample comprised peripheral blood, obtained on day 0 of AZD1222 vaccination. This chain joins TRBV27 and TRBJ1-1; the D gene is possibly TRBD1 (6 bases). The CDR3 sequence: CASSLQGLSEAFF. CDR3 DNA: TGTGCCAGCAGTTTACAGGGGTTGTCAGAAGCTTTCTTT.